Presented here are 32 T cell receptor beta chains from one specimen sequenced in a study of blood T cell repertoires in COVID-19. TCRdb's copy holds only in-frame clones and misses some; the assay was immunoSEQ multiplex PCR. This sample has some 220,000 clones; 88% occur once, and the top ten carry more than 2.5%. The sequenced sample consisted of PBMCs or T cells enriched from blood (not recorded which). The origin of the receptors is a woman in her thirties who had recovered from COVID-19.

The genes are TRBV7-2 and TRBJ2-2; 7 bases are a match to TRBD1. CDR1 is SGHTA, CDR2 FQGNSA, per germline. V lost 5 bases, J lost 5 bases, and 8 bases stayed unmatched. This CDR3 is built from 15 residues. In nucleotides, the CDR3 is TGTGCCAGCAGCCCCCGGACAGGTTGGACCGGGGAGCTGTTTTTT. Amino acids: CASSPRTGWTGELFF.

The chain combines TRBV19 with TRBJ2-7; D might be TRBD2 (6 bases). V dropped 5 bases and J dropped 2 bases, with 16 bases sitting between them. Germline CDR1 LNHDA, CDR2 SQIVND (reference sequence). The CDR3 has 15 residues. The CDR3 protein is CASSPQRAWTYEQYF. The CDR3 DNA reads as TGTGCCAGTAGTCCCCAGCGGGCCTGGACCTACGAGCAGTACTTC.

The J gene is TRBJ2-7, the V gene TRBV9; D remains ambiguous. The CDR3 length is 16 residues. Germline V gene sequence: CDR1 SGDLS, CDR2 YYNGEE. The germline V and J ends were trimmed by 0 bases and 2 bases, with 15 bases remaining between them. CDR3 coding DNA: TGTGCCAGCAGCGTAGGGCTCCAGGAATCGACCTACGAGCAGTACTTC. Translated, it gives CASSVGLQESTYEQYF.

The chain joins TRBV5-1 to TRBJ2-3, with D perhaps TRBD2 (6 bases). V lost 8 bases and J lost 0, with 19 bases in between. Per germline, CDR1 SGHRS and CDR2 YFSETQ. The CDR3 extends over 16 amino acids. CDR3 coding DNA: TGCGCCAGTTCCGGGAGTCTCCGGACTAGCACAGATACGCAGTATTTT. Protein: CASSGSLRTSTDTQYF.

The V and J genes are TRBV11-2 and TRBJ1-1, with 7 bases fitting TRBD1. This CDR3 comprises 15 residues. Trimming at V came to 3 bases and at J to 1 base, leaving 5 bases not matched to a gene. The V gene's germline CDR1 is SGHAT and CDR2 FQNNGV. The CDR3 DNA reads as TGTGCCAGCAGCTTGTTGACAGGGTCGAACACTGAAGCTTTCTTT. It translates to CASSLLTGSNTEAFF.

This clone was recorded only once. The V and J genes are TRBV9 and TRBJ2-5; D is perhaps TRBD2 (6 bases). The germline V gene has CDR1 SGDLS and CDR2 YYNGEE. V was cut by 0 bases and J by 5 bases, with 11 bases left in between. This CDR3 is built from 14 residues. CDR3 region: CASSVGTTGETQYF. The CDR3 bases are TGTGCCAGCAGCGTAGGGACTACGGGTGAGACCCAGTACTTC.

This clone came up once. The chain joins TRBV5-6 to TRBJ1-2, with TRBD1 identical over 8 bases. There are 13 residues in the CDR3. Germline V gene lookup returns CDR1 SGHDT and CDR2 YYEEEE. Germline trimming cut 4 bases from V and 4 bases from J; bases unmatched to any gene: 3. CDR3 coding DNA: TGTGCCAGCAGCCCCGGGACAGGCTATGGCTACACCTTC. This codes for CASSPGTGYGYTF.

As DNA, the CDR3 is TGTGCCAGCAGCAAGGACAGGGGGCGAAACACCATATATTTT. Protein sequence: CASSKDRGRNTIYF. V is TRBV21-1 and J is TRBJ1-3; the table assigns TRBD1, which was not confirmed against the DNA. TRBV21-1 is a listed pseudogene. CDR3 length: 14 amino acids.

The J gene is TRBJ1-1, the V gene TRBV6-2 or TRBV6-3, with 7 bases aligning to TRBD1. V lost 2 bases, J lost 1 base, and 4 bases stayed unmatched. In germline, CDR1 is MNHEY, CDR2 SVGEGT. This CDR3 is 15 amino acids long. The CDR3 nucleotides are TGTGCCAGCAGTTACACAGGGGACCCGAACACTGAAGCTTTCTTT. This sequence encodes CASSYTGDPNTEAFF.

This clone was seen only a few times. The chain employs TRBV25-1 and TRBJ1-4, with 12 bases that match TRBD1. V lost 3 bases, J lost 7 bases, and 3 bases stayed unmatched. The CDR3 length is 15 residues. Germline V gene data show CDR1 as MGHDK and CDR2 as SYGVNS. Here the CDR3 DNA reads TGTGCCAGCAGTGATCGGGACAGGGGGCGTGAAAAACTGTTTTTT. Translating it yields CASSDRDRGREKLFF. Variable domain in full (rest from reference TRBV25-1 and TRBJ1-4): EADIYQTPRYLVIGTGKKITLECSQTMGHDKMYWYQQDPGMELHLIHYSYGVNSTEKGDLSSESTVSRIRTEHFPLTLESARPSHTSQYLCASSDRDRGREKLFFGSGTQLSVL.

This clone was counted between two and nine times. The rearrangement uses TRBV9 and TRBJ2-7; 9 bases agree with TRBD1. Germline-derived CDR1 and CDR2 are SGDLS and YYNGEE. The V and J ends lost 0 bases and 4 bases, in that order; junction bases with no gene match: 2. This CDR3 has 14 residues. CDR3 region: CASSVGDREYEQYF. The CDR3 DNA reads TGTGCCAGCAGCGTAGGGGACAGGGAATACGAGCAGTACTTC.

The chain is built from TRBV12-3 or TRBV12-4 and TRBJ2-1; perhaps TRBD1 as D (5 bases). Trimming took off 2 bases at V and 9 bases at J, with 11 bases between the two ends. The CDR3 has 13 amino acids. The CDR3 DNA is TGTGCCAGCAGTTTAAGCCCAAGGGGTGAGCAGTTCTTC. Its protein is CASSLSPRGEQFF.

This clone has more than one count but fewer than ten. This chain joins TRBV2 and TRBJ2-1, with a tentative D call TRBD2 (5 bases). V lost 3 bases and J 7 bases, leaving 7 bases between the germline ends. The V gene's germline CDR1 is SNHLY and CDR2 FYNNEI. This CDR3 region has 12 residues. The DNA for the CDR3 is TGTGCCAGCAGTGATCGCGGGAATGAGCAGTTCTTC. It encodes CASSDRGNEQFF. Filled out from reference TRBV2 and TRBJ2-1, the complete variable domain reads EPEVTQTPSHQVTQMGQEVILRCVPISNHLYFYWYRQILGQKVEFLVSFYNNEISEKSEIFDDQFSVERPDGSNFTLKIRSTKLEDSAMYFCASSDRGNEQFFGPGTRLTVL.

This clone was observed a few times. The chain combines TRBV7-6 with TRBJ1-2, with D hard to call. Trimming pared 1 base from V and 6 bases from J, leaving 12 bases between. The CDR3 covers 14 residues. Per germline, CDR1 SGHVS and CDR2 FNYEAQ. This chain's CDR3 is CASSLGAHWDGYTF. CDR3 sequence (DNA): TGTGCCAGCAGCTTAGGGGCACACTGGGATGGCTACACCTTC.

The chain employs TRBV11-2 and TRBJ1-2; D is possibly TRBD1 (6 bases). The CDR3 has 14 amino acids. CDR1 is SGHAT and CDR2 is FQNNGV in the germline V gene. Between the trimmed V and J ends, which lost 4 bases and 7 bases, there was a span of 16 bases. The CDR3 DNA sequence: TGTGCCAGCAGCTCCGGGGCGGGGGGCGTTGGCTACACCTTC. Amino acids: CASSSGAGGVGYTF.

This chain joins TRBV7-6 and TRBJ2-4; 9 nucleotides agree with TRBD1. V trimming: 2 bases; J trimming: 3 bases; junction bases outside the gene matches: 5. This CDR3 comprises 16 residues. Looked up from germline, CDR1 is SGHVS and CDR2 is FNYEAQ. CDR3 nucleotides: TGTGCCAGCAGCTTAACTACAGGGGGCGTCAAAAACATTCAGTACTTC. Amino acid sequence: CASSLTTGGVKNIQYF.

The chain joins TRBV7-9 to TRBJ2-2; 7 positions match TRBD1. This CDR3 spans 12 amino acids. The J segment lost 6 bases and the V segment lost 8 bases, leaving 3 bases of the junction unmatched. Per germline, CDR1 SEHNR and CDR2 FQNEAQ (reference sequence). The CDR3 nucleotides are TGTGCCAGCCGACAGGGCCCCGGGGAGCTGTTTTTT. Protein sequence: CASRQGPGELFF. The variable domain in full, with the rest retrieved from reference TRBV7-9 and TRBJ2-2, is DTGVSQNPRHKITKRGQNVTFRCDPISEHNRLYWYRQTLGQGPEFLTYFQNEAQLEKSRLLSDRFSAERPKGSFSTLEIQRTEQGDSAMYLCASRQGPGELFFGEGSRLTVL.

This sequence joins TRBV19 and TRBJ1-1; D call uncertain. Germline V CDR1 and CDR2: LNHDA, SQIVND (reference sequence). V was clipped by 4 bases and J by 1 base, with 7 bases between them. CDR3 length equals 13 residues. In nucleotides, the CDR3 is TGTGCCAGTAGTACCGGGTCGAACACTGAAGCTTTCTTT. This encodes CASSTGSNTEAFF.

V is TRBV3-1 (or the pseudogene TRBV3-2) and J is TRBJ2-5, with unresolved D. This CDR3 spans 11 amino acids. With 4 bases removed from V and 4 bases from J, the gap between germline ends came to 4 bases. Germline CDR1 and CDR2: LGHDT and YNNKEL (reference sequence). The CDR3 here is CASSLGETQYF. DNA of the CDR3: TGTGCCAGCAGCCTCGGAGAGACCCAGTACTTC.

The V gene is TRBV4-1, the J gene TRBJ2-5; 7 bases fit TRBD2. V lost 2 bases and J lost 3; bases outside the gene matches: 6. This CDR3 has 15 amino acids. Per the germline V gene, CDR1 is MGHRA and CDR2 is YSYEKL. CDR3 sequence reads: CASSQRGGGEETQYF. In DNA, the CDR3 is TGCGCCAGCAGCCAACGAGGCGGGGGAGAAGAGACCCAGTACTTC.

The chain has TRBV7-6 and TRBJ2-1, with a weak D call TRBD1 (8 bases). The CDR3 consists of 16 residues. Deletions cut 5 bases from V and 4 bases from J, with 18 bases between. Germline values: CDR1 SGHVS, CDR2 FNYEAQ. The CDR3 is CASSASQGGVYNEQFF. Written as DNA, the CDR3 is TGTGCCAGCAGCGCCTCACAGGGGGGGGTTTACAATGAGCAGTTCTTC.

V is TRBV7-3 and J is TRBJ2-1, with D possibly TRBD1 on 6 matching bases. V lost 5 bases and J 2 bases, leaving 16 bases between the germline ends. Germline V lookup: CDR1 SGHTA, CDR2 FQGTGA. The CDR3 is made up of 16 amino acids. The CDR3 coding sequence is TGTGCCAGCAGCCCCGAAGGGACAAGAACCTACAATGAGCAGTTCTTC. It yields the protein CASSPEGTRTYNEQFF.

This clone appeared a single time. The rearrangement joins TRBV12-3 or TRBV12-4 to TRBJ2-1; possible D gene TRBD2, 5 bases. The V and J ends lost 3 bases and 7 bases respectively, with 10 bases between them. This CDR3 has 13 amino acids. The CDR3 bases are TGTGCCAGCAGTTTCGGGGTCGGGAATGAGCAGTTCTTC. Its translation: CASSFGVGNEQFF.

The V gene is TRBV18, the J gene TRBJ1-2, with D unclear. V dropped 3 bases and J dropped 6 bases, with 11 bases sitting between them. The germline CDR1 and CDR2 sequences are KGHSH and LQKENI. The CDR3 extends over 13 amino acids. For the CDR3, the DNA is TGTGCCAGCTCACCCCTTTTACAAGATGGCTACACCTTC. It is translated as CASSPLLQDGYTF.

This clone was counted only a few times. The chain is built from TRBV25-1 and TRBJ1-2, with 8 bases fitting TRBD1. The V and J ends lost 6 bases and 8 bases, in that order; junction bases with no gene match: 11. Germline lookup yields CDR1 MGHDK and CDR2 SYGVNS. The CDR3 is made up of 14 amino acids. The CDR3 DNA is TGTGCCAGCAGCGCACCCGGACAGGGACGGGGCTACACCTTC. This sequence encodes CASSAPGQGRGYTF.

This clone was recorded once. V and J are TRBV5-6 and TRBJ2-1, with 10 positions matching TRBD2. The length of the CDR3 is 16 residues. Germline V gives CDR1 SGHDT, CDR2 YYEEEE. With 7 bases clipped from V and 3 bases from J, the junction kept 10 bases outside the gene matches. The CDR3 sequence: CASDRLSGGFYNEQFF. The CDR3 DNA is TGTGCCAGCGACCGACTTAGCGGGGGGTTCTACAATGAGCAGTTCTTC.

This clone was counted a few times. This sequence joins TRBV6-5 and TRBJ1-1; a possible D gene is TRBD1 (6 bases). The CDR3 runs to 15 residues. Germline V gene sequence: CDR1 MNHEY, CDR2 SVGAGI. Trimming stripped 5 bases from V and 3 bases from J, with 16 bases between. The CDR3 reads CASSTGTAWHTEAFF. The CDR3 DNA reads as TGTGCCAGCAGTACAGGGACCGCGTGGCACACTGAAGCTTTCTTT.

This chain links TRBV5-5 with TRBJ2-2; the match to TRBD2 covers 9 bases. Germline trimming cut 4 bases from V and 0 bases from J; bases unmatched to any gene: 7. This CDR3 region has 17 residues. CDR1 SGHKS and CDR2 YYEKEE come from the germline V gene (reference sequence). CDR3 coding DNA: TGTGCCAGCAGCCAACATGGCGGGGGGGCGAACACCGGGGAGCTGTTTTTT. This encodes CASSQHGGGANTGELFF.

The chain has TRBV2 and TRBJ1-5; the match to TRBD1 covers 8 bases. The CDR3 contains 13 residues. Looked up from germline, CDR1 is SNHLY and CDR2 is FYNNEI. J lost 3 bases, V lost 10 bases, and 5 bases had no gene match. CDR3 sequence: CAITTGDNQPQHF. The CDR3 DNA reads as TGTGCCATCACGACAGGGGACAATCAGCCCCAGCATTTT.

V and J are TRBV29-1 and TRBJ2-1; 9 positions agree with TRBD1. The CDR3 is 16 amino acids. Germline assignment: CDR1 SQVTM and CDR2 ANQGSEA. V was clipped by 2 bases and J by 6 bases; unmatched bases: 11. Here the CDR3 DNA reads TGCAGCGTTGAACAGGGGACAGGGACTTCCCTCAATGAGCAGTTCTTC. Encoded protein: CSVEQGTGTSLNEQFF.

The chain is built from TRBV5-4 and TRBJ1-2; TRBD1 matches at 8 bases. Germline CDR1 SGHNT, CDR2 YYREEE (reference sequence). V trimming: 5 bases; J trimming: 9 bases; junction bases outside the gene matches: 9. The CDR3 consists of 13 residues. The CDR3 sequence is CASSRQGAPSYTF. CDR3 DNA sequence: TGTGCCAGCAGTAGGCAGGGGGCGCCCAGCTACACCTTC.

This sequence joins TRBV11-2 and TRBJ2-3; tentatively, D is TRBD2 (6 bases). From germline, CDR1 is SGHAT and CDR2 FQNNGV. This CDR3 has 14 residues. V shed 8 bases and J shed 1 base, with 13 bases lying between them. The CDR3 protein is CASGWRLGTDTQYF. The DNA of the CDR3 is TGTGCCAGCGGATGGAGACTAGGCACAGATACGCAGTATTTT.